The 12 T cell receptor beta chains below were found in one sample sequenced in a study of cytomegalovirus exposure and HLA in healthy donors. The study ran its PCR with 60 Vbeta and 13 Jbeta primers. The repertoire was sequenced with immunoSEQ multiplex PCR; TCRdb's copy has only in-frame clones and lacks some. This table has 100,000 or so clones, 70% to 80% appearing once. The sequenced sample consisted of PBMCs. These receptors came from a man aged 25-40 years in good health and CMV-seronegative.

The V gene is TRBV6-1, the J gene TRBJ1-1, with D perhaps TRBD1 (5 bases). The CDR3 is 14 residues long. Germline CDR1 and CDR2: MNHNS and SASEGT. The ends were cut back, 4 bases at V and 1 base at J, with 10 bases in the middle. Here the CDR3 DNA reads TGTGCCAGCAGTGGCAGGGTTACGAACACTGAAGCTTTCTTT. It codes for CASSGRVTNTEAFF.

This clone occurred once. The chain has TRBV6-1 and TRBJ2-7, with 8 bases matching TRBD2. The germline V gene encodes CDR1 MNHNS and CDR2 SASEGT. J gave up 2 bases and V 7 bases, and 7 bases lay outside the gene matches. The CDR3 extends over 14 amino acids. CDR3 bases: TGTGCCAGCAAAGTTAGCGGGGAAACCTACGAGCAGTACTTC. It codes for CASKVSGETYEQYF.

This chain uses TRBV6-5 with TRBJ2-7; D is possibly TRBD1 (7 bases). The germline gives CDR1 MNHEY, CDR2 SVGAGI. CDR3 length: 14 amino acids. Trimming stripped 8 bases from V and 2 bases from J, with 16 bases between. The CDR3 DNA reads TGTGCCAGCGAAACAGGGGCGGGGCCCTACGAGCAGTACTTC. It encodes CASETGAGPYEQYF.

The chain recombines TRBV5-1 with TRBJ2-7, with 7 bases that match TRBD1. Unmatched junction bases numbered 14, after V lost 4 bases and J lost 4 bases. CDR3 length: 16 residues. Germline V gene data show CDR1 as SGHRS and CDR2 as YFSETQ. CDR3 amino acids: CASSPFTGQREYEQYF. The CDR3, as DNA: TGCGCCAGCAGCCCTTTCACGGGACAGAGGGAATACGAGCAGTACTTC.

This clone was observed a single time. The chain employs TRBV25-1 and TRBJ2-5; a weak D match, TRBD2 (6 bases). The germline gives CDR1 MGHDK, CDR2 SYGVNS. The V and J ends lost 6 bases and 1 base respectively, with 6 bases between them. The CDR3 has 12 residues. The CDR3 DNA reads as TGTGCCAGCAGAGCGGGCCAAGAGACCCAGTACTTC. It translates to CASRAGQETQYF.

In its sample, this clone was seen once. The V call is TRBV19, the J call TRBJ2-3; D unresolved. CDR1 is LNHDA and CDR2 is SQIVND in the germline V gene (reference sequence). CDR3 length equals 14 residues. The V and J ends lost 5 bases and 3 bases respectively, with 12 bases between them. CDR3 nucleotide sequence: TGTGCCAGTAGTCGTGGTATGAGGACAGATACGCAGTATTTT. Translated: CASSRGMRTDTQYF.

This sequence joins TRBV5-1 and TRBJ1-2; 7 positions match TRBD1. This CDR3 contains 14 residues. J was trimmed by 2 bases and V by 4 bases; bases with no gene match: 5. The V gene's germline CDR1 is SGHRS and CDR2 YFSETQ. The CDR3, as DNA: TGCGCCAGCAGCCTGGGGGACAGAAACTATGGCTACACCTTC. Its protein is CASSLGDRNYGYTF.

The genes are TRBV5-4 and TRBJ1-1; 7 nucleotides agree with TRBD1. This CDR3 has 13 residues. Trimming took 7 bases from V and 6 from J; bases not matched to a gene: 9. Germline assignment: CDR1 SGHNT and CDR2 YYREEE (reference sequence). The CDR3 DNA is TGTGCCAGCTCCCCAACAGGGGACGCTGAAGCTTTCTTT. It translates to CASSPTGDAEAFF.

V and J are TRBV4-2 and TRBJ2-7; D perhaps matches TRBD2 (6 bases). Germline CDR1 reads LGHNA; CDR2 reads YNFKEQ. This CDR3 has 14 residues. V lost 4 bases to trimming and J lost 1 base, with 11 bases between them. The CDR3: CASSLGTDSYEQYF. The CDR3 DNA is TGTGCCAGCAGCCTTGGGACTGATTCCTACGAGCAGTACTTC.

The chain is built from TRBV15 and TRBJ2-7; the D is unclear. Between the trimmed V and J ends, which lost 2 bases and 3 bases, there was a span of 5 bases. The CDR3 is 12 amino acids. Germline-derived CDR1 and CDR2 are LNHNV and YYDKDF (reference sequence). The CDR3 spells CATSRLNYEQYF. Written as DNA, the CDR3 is TGTGCCACCAGCAGATTAAACTACGAGCAGTACTTC.

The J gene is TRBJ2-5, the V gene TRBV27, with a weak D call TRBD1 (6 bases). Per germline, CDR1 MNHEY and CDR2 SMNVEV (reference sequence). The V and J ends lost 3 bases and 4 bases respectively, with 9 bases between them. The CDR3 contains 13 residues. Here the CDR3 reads CASSFRGAETQYF. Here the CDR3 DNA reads TGTGCCAGCAGTTTCAGGGGTGCAGAGACCCAGTACTTC.

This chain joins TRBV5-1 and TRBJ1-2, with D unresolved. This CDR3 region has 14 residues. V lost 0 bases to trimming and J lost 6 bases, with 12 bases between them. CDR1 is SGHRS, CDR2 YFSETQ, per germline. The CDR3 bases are TGCGCCAGCAGCTTGGCTGGGCCAATTCATGGCTACACCTTC. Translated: CASSLAGPIHGYTF.